Below, 13 T cell receptor beta chains from the same sample are listed, as sequenced in a study of blood T cell repertoires in COVID-19 (dated by TCRdb to about 2020). The method behind the library was the immunoSEQ multiplex PCR assay. Drawn from immuneACCESS, this table holds only the in-frame rearrangements with V and J called that TCRdb kept. Clones are partly lost; checked studies trace under half to an unresolved V gene and leave the rest unexplained. For this sample the table gives fewer than 200,000 clones, of which about 85% were detected only once. 5.4% of the sample is held by the ten biggest clonotypes. Sequences were obtained from peripheral blood. These receptors originate from a woman between 50 and 59 years old with COVID-19, enrolled during active disease.

The chain couples TRBV3-1 (or the pseudogene TRBV3-2) to TRBJ1-4; maybe TRBD1 (5 bases). This CDR3 region has 12 residues. Trimming removed 10 bases at V and 7 bases at J, with 13 bases between. In germline, CDR1 is LGHDT, CDR2 YNNKEL (reference sequence). The CDR3, as DNA: TGTGCCACCCGGGGGGAGGTTGAAAAACTGTTTTTT. Translated: CATRGEVEKLFF.

The V call is TRBV18, the J call TRBJ1-1, with 8 bases aligning to TRBD1. V lost 3 bases, J lost 0 bases, and 6 bases stayed unmatched. Germline V lookup: CDR1 KGHSH, CDR2 LQKENI. This CDR3 comprises 16 residues. The CDR3 coding sequence is TGTGCCAGCTCACCGTACGACAGGGGTCTGAACACTGAAGCTTTCTTT. This translates into CASSPYDRGLNTEAFF.

This clone was seen more than once but under ten times. This chain connects TRBV30 to TRBJ2-2; D call uncertain. The CDR3 totals 12 residues. Between the trimmed V and J ends, which lost 2 bases and 4 bases, there was a span of 5 bases. Germline V CDR1 and CDR2: GTSNPN, SVGIG (reference sequence). Written as DNA, the CDR3 is TGTGCCTGGAGTACTTTCACCGGGGAGCTGTTTTTT. It is translated as CAWSTFTGELFF.

The rearrangement uses TRBV7-3 and TRBJ2-1, with no clear D. The CDR3 spans 13 residues. CDR1 and CDR2 (germline): SGHTA, FQGTGA. With 5 bases removed from V and 4 bases from J, the gap between germline ends came to 9 bases. The CDR3: CASSQNTYNEQFF. The DNA of the CDR3 is TGTGCCAGCAGCCAAAATACATACAATGAGCAGTTCTTC. The entire variable domain, with the rest obtained from reference TRBV7-3 and TRBJ2-1, is as follows: GAGVSQTPSNKVTEKGKYVELRCDPISGHTALYWYRQSLGQGPEFLIYFQGTGAADDSGLPNDRFFAVRPEGSVSTLKIQRTERGDSAVYLCASSQNTYNEQFFGPGTRLTVL.

CDR3 in DNA: TGTGCCTGGAGGCAGGGGGCGATGAACACTGAAGCTTTCTTT. Translated, it gives CAWRQGAMNTEAFF. The chain has TRBV30 and TRBJ1-1; 8 nucleotides agree with TRBD1. Germline loops: CDR1 GTSNPN, CDR2 SVGIG (reference sequence). Trimming at V came to 3 bases and at J to 0 bases, leaving 3 bases not matched to a gene. The CDR3 covers 14 residues.

CDR3 nucleotide sequence: TGTGCCAGCAGCTTAGTCCCGGGGGTTTTGACAGGGGTTACCCAGTACTTC. This gives the protein CASSLVPGVLTGVTQYF. The chain joins TRBV7-9 to TRBJ2-5; TRBD1 agrees at 8 bases. The J segment lost 8 bases and the V segment lost 1 base, leaving 15 bases of the junction unmatched. Germline CDR1 SEHNR, CDR2 FQNEAQ (reference sequence). CDR3 length: 17 residues.

The rearrangement joins TRBV3-1 (or the pseudogene TRBV3-2) to TRBJ1-4; D remains unclear. Germline assignment: CDR1 LGHDT and CDR2 YNNKEL (reference sequence). The V end lost 6 bases, the J end lost 8 bases, and 13 bases lay between the germline ends. The CDR3 length is 13 residues. The CDR3 region has the DNA TGTGCCAGCAGTGATATGAGATTCGAAAAACTGTTTTTT. Translation gives CASSDMRFEKLFF.

This chain connects TRBV3-1 (or the pseudogene TRBV3-2) to TRBJ1-3; weak D call: TRBD1 (5 bases). The V end lost 0 bases, the J end lost 4 bases, and 13 bases lay between the germline ends. The CDR3 has 16 amino acids. Germline loops: CDR1 LGHDT, CDR2 YNNKEL (reference sequence). The CDR3 region has the DNA TGTGCCAGCAGCCAAGATAGGGGCTCCGAGGGAAACACCATATATTTT. Its protein product is CASSQDRGSEGNTIYF.

The chain couples TRBV7-9 to TRBJ1-1; weak D call: TRBD1 (6 bases). The CDR3 consists of 18 residues. Trimming removed 1 base from V and 3 bases from J, with 21 bases in between. Germline-derived CDR1 and CDR2 are SEHNR and FQNEAQ (reference sequence). Here the CDR3 reads CASSLVGGAGRLDTEAFF. In DNA form, the CDR3 reads TGTGCCAGCAGCTTAGTAGGGGGGGCAGGGAGGCTGGACACTGAAGCTTTCTTT.

This chain links TRBV5-1 with TRBJ2-2, with D maybe TRBD2 (5 bases). V was trimmed by 7 bases and J by 0 bases, leaving 13 bases between them. Germline V gene data show CDR1 as SGHRS and CDR2 as YFSETQ. The CDR3 totals 15 residues. CDR3 loop: CASGEGGSNTGELFF. The CDR3 region has the DNA TGCGCCAGCGGAGAAGGCGGGTCGAACACCGGGGAGCTGTTTTTT.

This chain connects TRBV7-9 to TRBJ2-2; D is ambiguous. Germline V lookup: CDR1 SEHNR, CDR2 FQNEAQ (reference sequence). With 4 bases removed from V and 4 bases from J, the gap between germline ends came to 10 bases. The CDR3 runs to 14 residues. CDR3 in amino acids: CASSSALTTGELFF. Here the CDR3 DNA reads TGTGCCAGCAGCTCGGCACTAACCACCGGGGAGCTGTTTTTT.

The gene calls are TRBV19 and TRBJ1-5; possible D gene TRBD1, 5 bases. Germline CDR1 is LNHDA and CDR2 is SQIVND (reference sequence). Trimming removed 1 base at V and 6 bases at J, with 10 bases between. CDR3 length: 14 residues. CDR3 in amino acids: CASSIVGGGQPQHF. The CDR3 DNA sequence: TGTGCCAGTAGTATAGTGGGGGGAGGTCAGCCCCAGCATTTT. Together with reference TRBV19 and TRBJ1-5, the CDR3 gives the full variable domain: DGGITQSPKYLFRKEGQNVTLSCEQNLNHDAMYWYRQDPGQGLRLIYYSQIVNDFQKGDIAEGYSVSREKKESFPLTVTSAQKNPTAFYLCASSIVGGGQPQHFGDGTRLSIL.

This clone came up a few times. The V call is TRBV4-2, the J call TRBJ1-5; the D gene is possibly TRBD1 (5 bases). Germline V gene lookup returns CDR1 LGHNA and CDR2 YNFKEQ. The CDR3 has 16 amino acids. Trimming left V 1 base short and J 5 bases short, with 15 bases between. The CDR3 sequence: CASSQGGGTKDQPQHF. The CDR3 DNA follows: TGTGCCAGCAGCCAAGGCGGAGGGACGAAAGATCAGCCCCAGCATTTT.